Each of the 5 T cell receptor beta chains below was sequenced from the same sample in a study of shared clonotypes between healthy human individuals. Clones were read by immunoSEQ multiplex PCR, and TCRdb kept only the in-frame ones, dropping some. The data hold 900,000 to 1,200,000 clones, with 75% to 80% observed a single time. The sample was memory CD4+ T cells from PBMCs. Subset specified: CD45RA-negative fraction. The receptors originated from a man younger than 35 in good health. Some clones in this sample may be carry-over from other donors' samples.

This chain joins TRBV29-1 and TRBJ1-5; possible D gene TRBD1, 5 bases. In germline, CDR1 is SQVTM, CDR2 ANQGSEA. The CDR3 has 13 residues. Trimming removed 1 base at V and 7 bases at J, with 11 bases between. The CDR3 bases are TGCAGCGTTGAAGTTTCAGGGAACCAGCCCCAGCATTTT. Its translation is CSVEVSGNQPQHF.

This sequence joins TRBV5-4 and TRBJ2-1, with 8 bases that match TRBD2. CDR1 SGHNT and CDR2 YYREEE come from the germline V gene (reference sequence). This CDR3 spans 15 amino acids. J lost 7 bases, V lost 4 bases, and 10 bases had no gene match. The DNA of the CDR3 is TGTGCCAGCAGCCCCCGCCGGGGGGGGCCAAATGAGCAGTTCTTC. This sequence encodes CASSPRRGGPNEQFF. Full variable domain (rest looked up from reference TRBV5-4 and TRBJ2-1): ETGVTQSPTHLIKTRGQQVTLRCSSQSGHNTVSWYQQALGQGPQFIFQYYREEENGRGNFPPRFSGLQFPNYSSELNVNALELDDSALYLCASSPRRGGPNEQFFGPGTRLTVL.

V usage is TRBV5-1 and J usage is TRBJ2-3, with 11 bases lining up with TRBD1. V gave up 5 bases and J gave up 5 bases; unmatched junction bases: 7. This CDR3 spans 15 amino acids. Germline loops: CDR1 SGHRS, CDR2 YFSETQ. The DNA for the CDR3 is TGCGCCAGCAGAAGGACAGGGGGCGTTGAAGATACGCAGTATTTT. This gives the protein CASRRTGGVEDTQYF.

This clone was detected only once. The rearrangement uses TRBV18 and TRBJ2-7; 11 nucleotides match TRBD2. V was clipped by 3 bases and J by 0 bases; unmatched bases: 4. The length of the CDR3 is 16 residues. The germline V gene has CDR1 KGHSH and CDR2 LQKENI. The CDR3: CASSPGLAESSYEQYF. The DNA for the CDR3 is TGTGCCAGCTCACCGGGACTAGCGGAGAGCTCCTACGAGCAGTACTTC.

V and J are TRBV6-1 and TRBJ1-5; no clear D gene. CDR1 and CDR2 from the germline V gene are MNHNS and SASEGT. V was shortened by 6 bases and J by 4 bases, with 13 bases between the two germline ends. CDR3 length: 14 residues. Here the CDR3 DNA reads TGTGCCAGCAGAGTTATGGAGGGAAATCAGCCCCAGCATTTT. Amino acids: CASRVMEGNQPQHF.